The clone carrying this TCR beta chain has at least ten counts. Its antigen is currently unknown. The data were taken from a study of regulatory T cells in long-lasting Graves disease. Arm-PCR of CDR3 regions with iRepertoire HTBI primers generated TCR beta libraries. TCRdb re-called the multiplex PCR reads with MiXCR, one entry per CDR3 protein. The data contain approximately 400,000 distinct CDR3 sequences, about a quarter of them singletons. Time point meaning: persistent/refractory GD, antithyroid drugs over 5 years with positive TRAb. Researchers made the TCR library from RNA that was extracted from PBMCs. The V gene lost 7 bases and the J gene lost 3 bases, with 18 bases spanning the gap. The CDR3 is 16 residues long. Germline CDR1 and CDR2: SGHAT and FQDESV (reference sequence). Study-wide results and limits: Few sampled subjects may have lowered accuracy. TRBV28, TRBJ1-2 and TRBJ2-5 were favored in persistent disease.

This specimen consisted of peripheral blood mononuclear cells (PBMCs), obtained when the disease was refractory, from a patient treated with antithyroid drugs. This TCR was sampled from a female donor with Graves disease. The chain uses TRBV11-1 and TRBJ2-2; the D gene is possibly TRBD2 (6 bases). CDR3 coding DNA: TGTGCCAGCATCGAGGCGACTGGAGGGTACACCGGGGAGCTGTTTTTT. Translated: CASIEATGGYTGELFF. The full variable domain, in which reference TRBV11-1 and TRBJ2-2 provide the parts outside the CDR3, is EAEVAQSPRYKITEKSQAVAFWCDPISGHATLYWYRQILGQGPELLVQFQDESVVDDSQLPKDRFSAERLKGVDSTLKIQPAELGDSAMYLCASIEATGGYTGELFFGEGSRLTVL.